The 3 T cell receptor beta chains presented below share a single source sample, sequenced in a study of identical twins. Via MiXCR, TCRdb re-called the 5' RACE reads, giving one row per CDR3 protein. Altogether around 290,000 distinct CDR3 sequences are present, roughly 8.6% being singletons, with the ten largest covering 6% to 8.5%. These data also formed part of another study, on yellow fever vaccine responses in identical twins.

The sequencing sample was made of CD8+ T cells sorted from blood. Receptors were obtained from a woman aged 18-29 years in good health.

In its sample, this clonotype was seen many times. The J gene is TRBJ2-1, the V gene TRBV28; D unresolved. This CDR3 has 15 amino acids. Germline V gene sequence: CDR1 MDHEN, CDR2 SYDVKM. The ends were cut back, 1 base at V and 4 bases at J, with 11 bases in the middle. CDR3 region: CASSLYVDKYNEQFF. CDR3 nucleotide sequence: TGTGCCAGCAGTTTATATGTCGACAAGTACAATGAGCAGTTCTTC.

This clonotype was observed at least ten times. The chain has TRBV29-1 and TRBJ2-7, with 11 positions matching TRBD2. The CDR3 contains 15 residues. Germline V CDR1 and CDR2: SQVTM, ANQGSEA. Germline trimming cut 6 bases from V and 4 bases from J; bases unmatched to any gene: 11. The CDR3 nucleotides are TGCAGCGTCACCACCAGACTAGCGGGATGGTACGAGCAGTACTTC. Encoded protein: CSVTTRLAGWYEQYF.

This clonotype has only a few counts. J is TRBJ2-1 and V is TRBV9, with 10 bases matching TRBD1. This CDR3 is 15 amino acids long. Germline V gene lookup returns CDR1 SGDLS and CDR2 YYNGEE. The trim removed 1 base at V and 7 bases at J, leaving 5 bases unmatched. The CDR3 DNA follows: TGTGCCAGCAGCGTAACCCGGACAGGGGGGAATGAGCAGTTCTTC. Protein sequence: CASSVTRTGGNEQFF.